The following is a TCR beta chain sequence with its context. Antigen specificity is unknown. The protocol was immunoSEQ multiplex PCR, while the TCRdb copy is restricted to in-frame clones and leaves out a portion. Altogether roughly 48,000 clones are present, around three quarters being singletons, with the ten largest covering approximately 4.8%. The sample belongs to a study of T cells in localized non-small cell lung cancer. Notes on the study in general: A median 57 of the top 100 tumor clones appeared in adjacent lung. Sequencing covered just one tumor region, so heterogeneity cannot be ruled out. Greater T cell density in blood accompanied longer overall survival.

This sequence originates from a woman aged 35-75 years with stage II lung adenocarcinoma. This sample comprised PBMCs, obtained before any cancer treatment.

CDR3 DNA: TGTGCCAGCAGTGACAATAGGGCCGGTACCGGGGAGCTGTTTTTT. Translating gives CASSDNRAGTGELFF. This rearrangement joins TRBV2 to TRBJ2-2; D is undetermined. V was clipped by 3 bases and J by 5 bases, with 13 bases between them. This CDR3 is built from 15 residues. Germline CDR1 SNHLY, CDR2 FYNNEI.